This TCR beta chain was found in a study of a mutant IDH1 vaccine in newly diagnosed glioma. Study-level information: Therapy received beforehand was radiotherapy, temozolomide, or both, with most patients given both.

Time point: week 11, during vaccination. A 20-mer mutant IDH1 peptide at 300 ug was injected subcutaneously with topical imiquimod. Details on this clone: Its specificity is not known.

Sequenced by immunoSEQ multiplex PCR; TCRdb stores in-frame clones only, minus some. The table shows roughly 120,000 clones, with about four fifths occurring only once. This TCR derives from a man in his forties or fifties with glioma. Here the sequenced sample was PBMCs, taken from a glioma patient whose treatment included an IDH1 peptide vaccine.

The CDR3 reads CASSLLGGNQPQHF. The CDR3 DNA sequence: TGTGCCAGCAGCTTACTAGGAGGGAATCAGCCCCAGCATTTT. The V gene is TRBV5-8, the J gene TRBJ1-5; D remains ambiguous. The CDR3 contains 14 residues. Germline lookup yields CDR1 SGHTS and CDR2 YDEGEE. V gave up 2 bases and J gave up 4 bases, with 10 bases separating them.